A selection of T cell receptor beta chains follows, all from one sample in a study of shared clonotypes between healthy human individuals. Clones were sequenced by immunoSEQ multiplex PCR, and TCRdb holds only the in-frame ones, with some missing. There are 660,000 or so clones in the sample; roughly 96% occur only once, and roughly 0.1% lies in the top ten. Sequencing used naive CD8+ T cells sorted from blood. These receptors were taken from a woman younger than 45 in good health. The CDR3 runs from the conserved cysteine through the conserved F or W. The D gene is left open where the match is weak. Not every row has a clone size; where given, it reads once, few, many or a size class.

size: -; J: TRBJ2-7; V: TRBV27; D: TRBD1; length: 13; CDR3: CASSLTTGDEQYF; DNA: TGTGCCAGCAGTTTGACAACAGGGGACGAGCAGTACTTC
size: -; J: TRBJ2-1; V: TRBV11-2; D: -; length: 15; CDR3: CASSLGPEIRLEQFF; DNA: TGTGCCAGCAGCTTAGGACCGGAAATACGACTCGAGCAGTTCTTC
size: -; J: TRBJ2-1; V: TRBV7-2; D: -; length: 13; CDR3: CASSKSGSNEQFF; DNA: TGTGCCAGCAGCAAAAGCGGGTCCAATGAGCAGTTCTTC
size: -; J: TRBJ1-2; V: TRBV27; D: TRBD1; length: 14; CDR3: CASGRDSYYYGYTF; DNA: TGTGCCAGCGGCCGGGACAGCTACTACTATGGCTACACCTTC
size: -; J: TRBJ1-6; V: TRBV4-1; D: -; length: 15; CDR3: CASSQGSSYNSPLHF; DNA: TGCGCCAGCAGCCAAGGGAGCTCCTATAATTCACCCCTCCACTTT
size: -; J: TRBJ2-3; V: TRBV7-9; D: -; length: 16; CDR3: CASTKSQGIFTDTQYF; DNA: TGTGCCAGCACCAAAAGTCAGGGAATTTTCACAGATACGCAGTATTTT
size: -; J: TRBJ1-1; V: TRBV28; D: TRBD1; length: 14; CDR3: CASRPDRGGTEAFF; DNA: TGTGCCAGCAGACCCGACAGGGGGGGAACTGAAGCTTTCTTT
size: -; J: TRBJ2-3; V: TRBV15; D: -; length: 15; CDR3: CATSRVPGKLGTQYF; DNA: TGTGCCACCAGCAGAGTTCCGGGAAAGCTCGGTACGCAGTATTTT
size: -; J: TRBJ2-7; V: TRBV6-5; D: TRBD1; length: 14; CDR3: CASSPRDSYYEQYF; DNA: TGTGCCAGCAGCCCCAGGGACAGCTACTACGAGCAGTACTTC
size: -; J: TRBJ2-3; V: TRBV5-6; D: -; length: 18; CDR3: CASSSSGRMGRVTDTQYF; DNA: TGTGCCAGCAGCTCGTCGGGGCGGATGGGGCGCGTCACAGATACGCAGTATTTT
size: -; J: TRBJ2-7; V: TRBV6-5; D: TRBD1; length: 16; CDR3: CASSYWGTDNLYEQYF; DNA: TGTGCCAGCAGTTACTGGGGGACAGATAACCTCTACGAGCAGTACTTC
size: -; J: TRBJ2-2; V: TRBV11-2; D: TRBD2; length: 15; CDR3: CASSRTSSLAGELFF; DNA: TGTGCCAGCTCACGGACTAGCTCTCTCGCCGGGGAGCTGTTTTTT
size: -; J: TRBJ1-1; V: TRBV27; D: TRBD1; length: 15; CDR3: CASSLLTGGETEAFF; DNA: TGTGCCAGCAGTTTGCTGACAGGGGGCGAGACTGAAGCTTTCTTT
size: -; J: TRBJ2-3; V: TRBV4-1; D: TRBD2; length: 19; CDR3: CASSQRASGLAGGSDTQYF; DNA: TGCGCCAGCAGCCAACGCGCCTCGGGACTAGCGGGAGGGTCGGATACGCAGTATTTT
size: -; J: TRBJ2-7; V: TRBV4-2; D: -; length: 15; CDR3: CASSQATGVGYEQYF; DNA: TGTGCCAGCAGCCAAGCTACGGGAGTGGGATACGAGCAGTACTTC
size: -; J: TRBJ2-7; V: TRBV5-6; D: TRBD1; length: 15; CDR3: CASSLLTRGPYEQYF; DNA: TGTGCCAGCAGCTTGTTGACCAGGGGGCCCTACGAGCAGTACTTC
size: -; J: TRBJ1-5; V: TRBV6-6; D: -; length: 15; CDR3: CASSYTRAVNQPQHF; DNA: TGTGCCAGCAGTTATACCCGGGCAGTCAATCAGCCCCAGCATTTT
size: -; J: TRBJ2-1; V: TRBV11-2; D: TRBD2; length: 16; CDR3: CASSLQTAGLNNEQFF; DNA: TGTGCCAGCAGCCTCCAGACAGCGGGACTTAACAATGAGCAGTTCTTC
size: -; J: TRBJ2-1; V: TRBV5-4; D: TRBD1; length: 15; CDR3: CASSSQGAAFNEQFF; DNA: TGTGCCAGCAGCTCACAGGGGGCGGCTTTCAATGAGCAGTTCTTC
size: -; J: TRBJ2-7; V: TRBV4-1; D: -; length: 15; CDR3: CASSQDWSVSYEQYF; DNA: TGCGCCAGCAGCCAAGATTGGAGTGTAAGCTACGAGCAGTACTTC
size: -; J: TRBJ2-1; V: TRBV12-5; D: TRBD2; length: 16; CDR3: CASAKLSGRAVDEQFF; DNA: TGTGCTAGTGCCAAACTGAGCGGGAGGGCCGTCGATGAGCAGTTCTTC
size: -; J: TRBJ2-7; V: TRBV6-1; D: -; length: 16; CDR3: CASSELNEGRLYEQYF; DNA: TGTGCCAGCAGTGAATTAAATGAGGGACGGTTATACGAGCAGTACTTC
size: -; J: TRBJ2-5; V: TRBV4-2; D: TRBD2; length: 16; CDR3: CASSRRQSGRWETQYF; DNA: TGTGCCAGCAGCCGGAGACAAAGCGGGAGATGGGAGACCCAGTACTTC
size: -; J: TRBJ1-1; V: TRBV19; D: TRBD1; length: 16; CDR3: CASSCLTGEVNTEAFF; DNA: TGTGCCAGTAGTTGTTTGACAGGGGAGGTGAACACTGAAGCTTTCTTT
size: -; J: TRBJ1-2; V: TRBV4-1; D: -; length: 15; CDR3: CASSQESRVVYGYTF; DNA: TGCGCCAGCAGCCAAGAAAGTCGAGTTGTCTATGGCTACACCTTC
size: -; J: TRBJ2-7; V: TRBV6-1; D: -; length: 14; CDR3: CASSELVNSYEQYF; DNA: TGTGCCAGCAGTGAACTCGTTAACTCCTACGAGCAGTACTTC
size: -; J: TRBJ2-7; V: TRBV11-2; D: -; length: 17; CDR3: CASSPAIRDPKAYEQYF; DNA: TGTGCCAGCAGCCCCGCAATCAGGGATCCAAAGGCCTACGAGCAGTACTTC
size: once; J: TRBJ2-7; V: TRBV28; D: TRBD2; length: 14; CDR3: CASSLAGGRGEQYF; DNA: TGTGCCAGCAGTTTAGCGGGAGGGCGTGGCGAGCAGTACTTC
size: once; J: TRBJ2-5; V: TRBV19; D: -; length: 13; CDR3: CASSSYSGKTQYF; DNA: TGTGCCAGTAGTTCCTATAGTGGCAAGACCCAGTACTTC
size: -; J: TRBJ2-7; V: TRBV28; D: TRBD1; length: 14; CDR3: CASRDRASSYEQYF; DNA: TGTGCCAGCAGGGACAGGGCGAGCTCCTACGAGCAGTACTTC
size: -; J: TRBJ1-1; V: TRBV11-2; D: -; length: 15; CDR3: CASSLRDGRHTEAFF; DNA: TGTGCCAGCAGCCTAAGGGACGGCCGGCACACTGAAGCTTTCTTT
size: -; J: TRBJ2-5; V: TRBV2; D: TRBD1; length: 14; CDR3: CASSAPGGDETQYF; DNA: TGTGCCAGCAGCGCTCCAGGGGGCGACGAGACCCAGTACTTC
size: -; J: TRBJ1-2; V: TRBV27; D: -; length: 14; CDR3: CASSSSGVNYGYTF; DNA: TGTGCCAGCAGTTCCTCCGGCGTTAACTATGGCTACACCTTC
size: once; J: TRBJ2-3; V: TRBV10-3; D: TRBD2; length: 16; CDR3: CAISTGTSGSGDTQYF; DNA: TGTGCCATCAGCACCGGGACTAGCGGGAGTGGGGATACGCAGTATTTT
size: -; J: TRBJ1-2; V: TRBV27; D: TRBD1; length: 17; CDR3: CASSKSRGTGDRSGYTF; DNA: TGTGCCAGCAGTAAATCGCGCGGGACAGGGGATCGGAGCGGCTACACCTTC
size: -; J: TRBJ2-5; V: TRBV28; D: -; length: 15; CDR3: CASSIITGPQETQYF; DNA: TGTGCCAGCAGTATCATAACCGGGCCGCAGGAGACCCAGTACTTC
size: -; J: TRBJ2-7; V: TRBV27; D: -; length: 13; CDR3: CATQGHSPHEQYF; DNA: TGTGCCACCCAAGGGCACAGCCCCCACGAGCAGTACTTC
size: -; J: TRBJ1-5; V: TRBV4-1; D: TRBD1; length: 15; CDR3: CASSQTTGRVQPQHF; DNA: TGCGCCAGCAGCCAAACGACAGGGAGGGTTCAGCCCCAGCATTTT
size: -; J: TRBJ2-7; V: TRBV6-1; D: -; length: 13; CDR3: CASSELAYYEQYF; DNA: TGTGCCAGCAGTGAATTAGCGTATTACGAGCAGTACTTC
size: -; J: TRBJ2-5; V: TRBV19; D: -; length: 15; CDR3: CASSMEFGVPETQYF; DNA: TGTGCCAGTAGTATGGAGTTCGGGGTGCCAGAGACCCAGTACTTC
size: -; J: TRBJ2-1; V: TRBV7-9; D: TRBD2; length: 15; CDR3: CASSLAGGPTGEQFF; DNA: TGTGCCAGCAGCTTAGCGGGAGGGCCCACCGGTGAGCAGTTCTTC
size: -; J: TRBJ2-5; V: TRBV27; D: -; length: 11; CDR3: CASSDGETQYF; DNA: TGTGCCAGCAGCGATGGAGAGACCCAGTACTTC
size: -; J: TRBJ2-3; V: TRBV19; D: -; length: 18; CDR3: CASSILVVADVSTDTQYF; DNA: TGTGCCAGTAGTATTTTGGTTGTGGCTGATGTTAGCACAGATACGCAGTATTTT
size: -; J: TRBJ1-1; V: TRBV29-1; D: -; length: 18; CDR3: CSVLPGTGYPRSRTEAFF; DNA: TGCAGCGTTCTCCCAGGGACGGGCTACCCAAGGAGTAGAACTGAAGCTTTCTTT
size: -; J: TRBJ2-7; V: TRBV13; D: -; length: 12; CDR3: CASSLGSYEQYF; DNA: TGTGCCAGCAGCTTAGGGTCTTACGAGCAGTACTTC
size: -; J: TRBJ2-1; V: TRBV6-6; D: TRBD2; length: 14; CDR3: CASIQGLASYEQFF; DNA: TGTGCCAGCATCCAAGGACTAGCGAGCTATGAGCAGTTCTTC
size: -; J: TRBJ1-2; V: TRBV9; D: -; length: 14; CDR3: CASSVPRGDYGYTF; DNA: TGTGCCAGCAGCGTTCCCAGGGGCGACTATGGCTACACCTTC
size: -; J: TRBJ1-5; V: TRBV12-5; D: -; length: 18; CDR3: CASGLVRQGWLGNQPQHF; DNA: TGTGCTAGTGGTTTGGTACGGCAGGGGTGGTTAGGCAATCAGCCCCAGCATTTT
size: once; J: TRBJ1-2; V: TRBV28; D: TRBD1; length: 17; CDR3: CASSFVKSQGVWYGYTF; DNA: TGTGCCAGCAGTTTTGTTAAGTCGCAGGGGGTATGGTATGGCTACACCTTC